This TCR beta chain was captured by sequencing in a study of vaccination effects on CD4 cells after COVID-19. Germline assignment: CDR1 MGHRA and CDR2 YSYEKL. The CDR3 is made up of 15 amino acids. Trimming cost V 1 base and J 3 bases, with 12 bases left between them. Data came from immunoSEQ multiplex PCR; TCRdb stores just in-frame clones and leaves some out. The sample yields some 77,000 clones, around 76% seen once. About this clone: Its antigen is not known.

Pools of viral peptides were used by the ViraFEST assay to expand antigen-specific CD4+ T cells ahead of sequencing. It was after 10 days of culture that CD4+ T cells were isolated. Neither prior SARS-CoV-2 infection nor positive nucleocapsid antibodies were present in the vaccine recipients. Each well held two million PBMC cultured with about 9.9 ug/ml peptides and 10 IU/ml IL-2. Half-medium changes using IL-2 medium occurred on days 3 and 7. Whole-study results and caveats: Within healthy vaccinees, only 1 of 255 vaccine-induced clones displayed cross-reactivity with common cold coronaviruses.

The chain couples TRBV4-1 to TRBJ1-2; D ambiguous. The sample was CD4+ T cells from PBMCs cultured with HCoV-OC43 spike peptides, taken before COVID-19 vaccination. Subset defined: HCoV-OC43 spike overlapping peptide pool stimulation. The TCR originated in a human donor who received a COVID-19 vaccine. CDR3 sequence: CASSQGQVGDYGYTF. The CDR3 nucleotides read TGCGCCAGCAGCCAAGGGCAGGTGGGTGACTATGGCTACACCTTC.